The 17 T cell receptor beta chains below were found in one sample sequenced in a study of blood T cell repertoires in COVID-19. Method: immunoSEQ multiplex PCR; TCRdb's copy keeps in-frame clones and lacks some. The sample has about 150,000 clones, about 86% seen once; the top ten hold about 29%. Sequenced input: peripheral blood. These receptors were taken from a woman in her sixties or seventies with acute or convalescent COVID-19.

V is TRBV9 and J is TRBJ2-2, with D possibly matching TRBD1 (6 bases). Per the germline V gene, CDR1 is SGDLS and CDR2 is YYNGEE. There are 17 residues in the CDR3. V was pared by 4 bases and J by 0 bases, with 16 bases between. The CDR3 nucleotides read TGTGCCAGCAGCCCCCAGGACAGATTCGCGAACACCGGGGAGCTGTTTTTT. It codes for CASSPQDRFANTGELFF. The whole variable domain, remainder taken from reference TRBV9 and TRBJ2-2, is DSGVTQTPKHLITATGQRVTLRCSPRSGDLSVYWYQQSLDQGLQFLIQYYNGEERAKGNILERFSAQQFPDLHSELNLSSLELGDSALYFCASSPQDRFANTGELFFGEGSRLTVL.

In DNA form, the CDR3 reads TGTGCCAGCAGTTTAAGCCTGAACACTGAAGCTTTCTTT. It yields the protein CASSLSLNTEAFF. The chain uses TRBV28 and TRBJ1-1, with D unclear. CDR1 is MDHEN, CDR2 SYDVKM, per germline. The CDR3 is made up of 13 amino acids. Trimming stripped 2 bases from V and 0 bases from J, with 4 bases between. Filled out from reference TRBV28 and TRBJ1-1, the complete variable domain reads DVKVTQSSRYLVKRTGEKVFLECVQDMDHENMFWYRQDPGLGLRLIYFSYDVKMKEKGDIPEGYSVSREKKERFSLILESASTNQTSMYLCASSLSLNTEAFFGQGTRLTVV.

The V call is TRBV18, the J call TRBJ1-1; D might be TRBD1 (6 bases). The CDR3 spans 15 residues. Germline V gives CDR1 KGHSH, CDR2 LQKENI. Trimming removed 3 bases at V and 1 base at J, with 12 bases between. The CDR3 DNA follows: TGTGCCAGCTCACCGGGTACAGGGACGAACACTGAAGCTTTCTTT. Translation gives CASSPGTGTNTEAFF.

This chain uses TRBV7-3 with TRBJ1-2; 8 positions agree with TRBD1. The CDR3 is 17 residues long. Germline CDR1 SGHTA, CDR2 FQGTGA. Trimming cost V 3 bases and J 4 bases; bases outside gene matches: 13. Written as DNA, the CDR3 is TGTGCCAGCAGCTTGGGTCCAGGGGGCTTTCGAGGCTATGGCTACACCTTC. It codes for CASSLGPGGFRGYGYTF.

The chain combines TRBV12-3 or TRBV12-4 with TRBJ1-1; unclear D gene. V was clipped by 1 base and J by 8 bases, with 8 bases between them. This CDR3 has 12 amino acids. In nucleotides, the CDR3 is TGTGCCAGCAGTTTAGAATCCCGGGAAGCTTTCTTT. Protein product: CASSLESREAFF.

The chain couples TRBV19 to TRBJ1-2; D may be TRBD1 (5 bases). The CDR3 is 14 residues long. Between the trimmed V and J ends, which lost 4 bases and 4 bases, there was a span of 13 bases. Germline CDR1 reads LNHDA; CDR2 reads SQIVND (reference sequence). For the CDR3, the DNA is TGTGCCAGTAGTAGCCTACAGGTTAGCTATGGCTACACCTTC. This gives the protein CASSSLQVSYGYTF.

J is TRBJ2-5 and V is TRBV15, with 8 bases fitting TRBD2. Germline-derived CDR1 and CDR2 are LNHNV and YYDKDF (reference sequence). The CDR3 is 15 residues long. The V segment lost 3 bases and the J segment 3 bases; nucleotides outside the gene matches: 6. In nucleotides, the CDR3 is TGTGCCACCAGCAGCCCAGTAGCGGGGAAAGAGACCCAGTACTTC. Translating it yields CATSSPVAGKETQYF.

This clone was seen a handful of times. V gene TRBV9 combines with J gene TRBJ1-4, with a tentative D call TRBD1 (6 bases). The CDR3 length is 16 residues. Germline V gene sequence: CDR1 SGDLS, CDR2 YYNGEE. Trimming cost V 4 bases and J 10 bases, with 23 bases left between them. This CDR3 reads CASSFFHRVGSGKLFF. Here the CDR3 DNA reads TGTGCCAGCAGCTTTTTCCACAGGGTTGGTTCGGGAAAACTGTTTTTT.

The gene calls are TRBV16 and TRBJ1-3; no clear D gene. This CDR3 has 15 residues. V gave up 0 bases and J gave up 0 bases, with 6 bases separating them. The germline V gene encodes CDR1 KGHSY and CDR2 FQNENV. In DNA form, the CDR3 reads TGTGCCAGCAGCCAATCTAGAGCCTCTGGAAACACCATATATTTT. Translating it yields CASSQSRASGNTIYF.

The rearrangement uses TRBV5-1 and TRBJ1-5; 7 bases line up with TRBD1. The CDR3 contains 15 residues. CDR1 and CDR2 from the germline V gene are SGHRS and YFSETQ. V was pared by 4 bases and J by 3 bases, with 7 bases of the junction left unmatched. This chain's CDR3 is CASSPGQPLNQPQHF. CDR3 nucleotides: TGCGCCAGCAGCCCGGGACAGCCACTCAATCAGCCCCAGCATTTT.

The sample holds a few counts of this clone. The DNA of the CDR3 is TGTGCCAGCAGCCAACAGGTTGACAGGCTTAATGAAAAACTGTTTTTT. Amino acid sequence: CASSQQVDRLNEKLFF. The genes are TRBV7-9 and TRBJ1-4; a possible D gene is TRBD1 (6 bases). CDR1 and CDR2 (germline): SEHNR, FQNEAQ (reference sequence). The V gene lost 5 bases and the J gene lost 4 bases, with 17 bases spanning the gap. The CDR3 extends over 16 amino acids.

V usage is TRBV5-8 and J usage is TRBJ1-2; TRBD1 matches 7 bases. The length of the CDR3 is 16 residues. Trimming at V came to 3 bases and at J to 2 bases, leaving 10 bases not matched to a gene. Germline CDR1 and CDR2: SGHTS and YDEGEE. CDR3 sequence reads: CASSYGTASFNYGYTF. The CDR3 bases are TGTGCCAGCAGCTACGGGACAGCCTCCTTCAACTATGGCTACACCTTC.

This sequence joins TRBV7-2 and TRBJ2-1, with 14 bases that match TRBD2. V lost 6 bases to trimming and J lost 4 bases; unmatched junction nucleotides: 14. CDR1 SGHTA and CDR2 FQGNSA come from the germline V gene. This CDR3 comprises 19 residues. The CDR3 region is CASRYDGLAGGRVYNEQFF. In nucleotides, the CDR3 is TGTGCCAGCAGATACGACGGACTAGCGGGGGGCCGTGTATACAATGAGCAGTTCTTC.

The rearrangement joins TRBV7-6 to TRBJ1-3, with D perhaps TRBD1 (6 bases). Germline CDR1 and CDR2: SGHVS and FNYEAQ. V was clipped by 1 base and J by 2 bases, with 12 bases between them. This CDR3 is built from 16 residues. The DNA of the CDR3 is TGTGCCAGCAGCTTAGTCTTAGGGGGAGCTGGAAACACCATATATTTT. Protein sequence: CASSLVLGGAGNTIYF. The full variable domain, completed using reference TRBV7-6 and TRBJ1-3, is GAGVSQSPRYKVTKRGQDVALRCDPISGHVSLYWYRQALGQGPEFLTYFNYEAQQDKSGLPNDRFSAERPEGSISTLTIQRTEQRDSAMYRCASSLVLGGAGNTIYFGEGSWLTVV.

The gene calls are TRBV12-2 and TRBJ2-7; TRBD2, the D gene given by the table, was not confirmed from the DNA. TRBV12-2 is annotated as a pseudogene. The CDR3 extends over 15 amino acids. Here the CDR3 DNA reads TGTGCAAGCTCTAGCGGGGGCCGATCTCTCTACGAGCAGTACGTC. Its protein product is CASSSGGRSLYEQYV.

This clone was counted once. Here the CDR3 reads CASSLGTGTAGNTIYF. CDR3 coding DNA: TGTGCCAGCAGCTTAGGGACAGGGACGGCAGGAAACACCATATATTTT. The chain is built from TRBV7-8 and TRBJ1-3; 8 bases are shared with TRBD1. The germline CDR1 and CDR2 sequences are SGHVS and FQNEAQ. Unmatched junction bases numbered 6, after V lost 1 base and J lost 4 bases. CDR3 size: 16 residues.

The CDR3 here is CASSLSGGRNTEAFF. CDR3 in DNA: TGCGCCAGCAGCTTATCAGGGGGTCGGAACACTGAAGCTTTCTTT. J is TRBJ1-1 and V is TRBV5-1, with 7 bases lining up with TRBD1. CDR1 and CDR2 (germline): SGHRS, YFSETQ. The V and J ends lost 2 bases and 1 base, in that order; junction bases with no gene match: 5. This CDR3 spans 15 amino acids.